This TCR beta chain was captured by sequencing in a study of T cells in localized non-small cell lung cancer. Study results and caveats: A median of about 54 of the top 100 tumor clones appeared in adjacent lung, which was paired and uninvolved. Uninvolved nearby lung showed the greatest T cell clonality, exceeding that found in tumor.

Repertoires were generated with immunoSEQ multiplex PCR, while TCRdb's copy carries only in-frame clones and drops some. The table includes 25,000 to 30,000 clones, roughly 89% detected once. Details on this clone: Its antigen is currently unknown.

The germline V gene has CDR1 KGHSH and CDR2 LQKENI. V dropped 2 bases and J dropped 7 bases, with 12 bases sitting between them. The CDR3 contains 14 residues. V and J are TRBV18 and TRBJ2-4; no clear D. The TCR comes from a woman between 18 and 55 years old with stage I lung adenocarcinoma. The sample in question was peripheral blood, obtained before any cancer treatment. The CDR3 here is CASSPTAGLNIQYF. The CDR3 DNA reads as TGTGCCAGCTCACCAACGGCAGGTCTGAACATTCAGTACTTC.